These T cell receptor beta chains were read from a single sample in a study of blood T cell repertoires in COVID-19. Measured with immunoSEQ multiplex PCR; TCRdb has only the in-frame clones, and not every one. This table holds roughly 130,000 clones, roughly 80% found once. Material: PBMCs or T cells enriched from blood (not recorded which). These receptors were collected from a man aged 45 to 65 who had recovered from COVID-19. Both conserved end residues are part of each CDR3.

CDR3aa	v_gene	j_gene
CASSPGQGNGELFF	TRBV11-3	TRBJ2-2
CAISEGQGSETQYF	TRBV10-3	TRBJ2-5
CASSSTGISGNTIYF	TRBV11-2	TRBJ1-3
CASSQGGEGGAGANVLTF	TRBV4-3	TRBJ2-6
CATRLGQSNQPQHF	TRBV10-3	TRBJ1-5
CASRKIAGVPPHTQYF	TRBV7-9	TRBJ2-3
CASSLGGGVTYEQYF	TRBV13	TRBJ2-7
CASSSGTGLFGAQHF	TRBV28	TRBJ1-5
CASNHRAREKLFF	TRBV19	TRBJ1-4
CAWSAGTASNEKLFF	TRBV30	TRBJ1-4
CAWSMTGTGELFF	TRBV30	TRBJ2-2
CSVGEPEAHKGYTF	TRBV29-1	TRBJ1-2
CATSPSKIVTSGPETQYF	TRBV24-1	TRBJ2-5
CASSGGSGGNEQFF	TRBV9	TRBJ2-1
CASSLWTGREAEAFF	TRBV5-1	TRBJ1-1
CASSPQVGATNEKLFF	TRBV7-2	TRBJ1-4
CASSLEGLSGANVLTF	TRBV5-1	TRBJ2-6
CASSPWGGVNTEAFF	TRBV7-9	TRBJ1-1
CASSLRQGPIGGYTF	TRBV6-5	TRBJ1-2
CASSSKSGGITEAFF	TRBV5-4	TRBJ1-1
CASGQNEKLFF	TRBV9	TRBJ1-4
CASSPPSGEEFANYGYTF	TRBV18	TRBJ1-2
CASSIGQGQETQYF	TRBV19	TRBJ2-5
CASSGQTGWEQYF	TRBV5-1	TRBJ2-7
CASSDAQASSTDTQYF	TRBV10-2	TRBJ2-3
CASTGGTSGGAYEQYF	TRBV10-2	TRBJ2-7
CASSLISQPQHF	TRBV28	TRBJ1-5
CAIRLGRGGYTF	TRBV10-3	TRBJ1-2
CASSSILLHRRGLFF	TRBV11-2	TRBJ2-2
CSVGQGVGNTIYF	TRBV29-1	TRBJ1-3
CASSYLLAGQETQYF	TRBV6-5	TRBJ2-5
CASSSRGGTDTQYF	TRBV6-5	TRBJ2-3
CATRPGGYEQYF	TRBV10-3	TRBJ2-7
CATSDRTIGAQYF	TRBV24-1	TRBJ2-3
CASSPQVAGGPSGELFF	TRBV7-3	TRBJ2-2
CASSSNRVTEAFF	TRBV7-2	TRBJ1-1
CATSRGRQITQPQHF	TRBV15	TRBJ1-5
CASSGTGGTEAFF	TRBV2	TRBJ1-1
CASSPNSGRGETQYF	TRBV18	TRBJ2-5
CASSDSDRTSYNEQFF	TRBV6-4	TRBJ2-1
CASSYWGGRTVSPLHF	TRBV6-5	TRBJ1-6
CASSQEGAGTGAYEQYF	TRBV4-1	TRBJ2-7
CASSIYTGTGGRPLHF	TRBV2	TRBJ1-6
CASSVGRGAWETQYF	TRBV9	TRBJ2-5
CASFPTSGGLYEQYF	TRBV18	TRBJ2-7
CASSPGTGSSGNTIYF	TRBV18	TRBJ1-3
CASSMGQGYEQYF	TRBV19	TRBJ2-7
CASNQGWDTEAFF	TRBV19	TRBJ1-1
CASSLDWDRGPVPSSYNEQFF	TRBV4-3	TRBJ2-1
CASSYLTGGYGYTF	TRBV6-5	TRBJ1-2
CASSGLLETQYF	TRBV19	TRBJ2-5
CASSLGLRVGSYEQYF	TRBV5-5	TRBJ2-7
CASTSDRDIYGYTF	TRBV28	TRBJ1-2
CASSQDISGVQETQYF	TRBV4-1	TRBJ2-5